Sequencing of this T cell receptor beta chain was carried out in a study of a mutant IDH1 vaccine in newly diagnosed glioma. In the study overall: First vaccine doses came 4-6 weeks after radiotherapy alone, or with temozolomide cycles. Study conclusions and caveats: The authors found pseudoprogression apparently unrelated to changes in top peripheral T cell clonotypes.

Assay used: immunoSEQ multiplex PCR; TCRdb lists only in-frame clones, some missing. The sample yields fewer than 35,000 clones, around 90% seen once. Time point noted: week 11, during vaccination. All doses held 300 ug of mutant IDH1 20-mer peptide, with topical imiquimod. Concerning this clone itself: Its target is unknown.

The specimen was PBMCs, collected from a glioma patient whose treatment included an IDH1 peptide vaccine. The TCR was taken from a man aged 18-30 years with glioma.

The CDR3 DNA reads as TGTGCCAGCAGCTCGCGGCCGGGACAGGTCAGAGGCACTGAAGCTTTCTTT. Translation: CASSSRPGQVRGTEAFF. This chain uses TRBV11-2 with TRBJ1-1; 8 positions match TRBD1. The trim removed 4 bases at V and 4 bases at J, leaving 14 bases unmatched. The germline CDR1 and CDR2 sequences are SGHAT and FQNNGV. The CDR3 consists of 17 residues.